These 13 T cell receptor beta chains originate from one sample sequenced in a study of blood T cell repertoires in COVID-19. TCRdb keeps only in-frame clones here, not all; method: immunoSEQ multiplex PCR. Of about 220,000 clones listed, roughly 80% are singletons. Specimen: peripheral blood. The origin of the receptors is a woman between 55 and 75 years old with acute or convalescent COVID-19.

V gene TRBV5-1 combines with J gene TRBJ2-1; 9 bases line up with TRBD1. The CDR3 extends over 17 amino acids. V shed 5 bases, J shed 3 bases, and the junction held 12 bases outside the gene matches. Per the germline V gene, CDR1 is SGHRS and CDR2 is YFSETQ. CDR3 coding DNA: TGCGCCAGCAGATTCGTTGGGGGACAGGGTTACTACAATGAGCAGTTCTTC. Encoded protein: CASRFVGGQGYYNEQFF.

This clone showed up just a few times. The chain joins TRBV29-1 to TRBJ2-1; TRBD1 matches 7 bases. CDR3 length: 13 amino acids. With 6 bases clipped from V and 6 bases from J, the junction kept 8 bases outside the gene matches. CDR1 and CDR2 (germline): SQVTM, ANQGSEA. CDR3 DNA: TGCAGCGTCCAACAGGGGCTCGTCAATGAGCAGTTCTTC. It encodes CSVQQGLVNEQFF.

V is TRBV6-5 and J is TRBJ1-1, with a weak D call TRBD1 (6 bases). Germline CDR1 and CDR2: MNHEY and SVGAGI. V was trimmed by 6 bases and J by 1 base, leaving 15 bases between them. CDR3 length: 15 amino acids. The CDR3 loop reads CASRSPAGENTEAFF. CDR3 nucleotide sequence: TGTGCCAGCAGATCTCCCGCAGGGGAGAACACTGAAGCTTTCTTT.

The chain has TRBV11-2 and TRBJ1-2, with a weak D call TRBD1 (5 bases). The CDR3 is 14 amino acids. Per germline, CDR1 SGHAT and CDR2 FQNNGV. V was pared by 5 bases and J by 0 bases, with 10 bases between. The CDR3 region has the DNA TGTGCCAGCAGCCCAGACAGTACTAACTATGGCTACACCTTC. Its protein product is CASSPDSTNYGYTF.

The chain employs TRBV4-1 and TRBJ1-1; D perhaps matches TRBD1 (5 bases). The CDR3 has 14 amino acids. Germline V gene data show CDR1 as MGHRA and CDR2 as YSYEKL. Deletions cut 1 base from V and 7 bases from J, with 13 bases between. CDR3 DNA sequence: TGCGCCAGCAGCCAAGTCCGGGGGGAGGTTGAAGCTTTCTTT. As protein: CASSQVRGEVEAFF.

This clone was observed once. The chain is built from TRBV7-9 and TRBJ2-3; 10 nucleotides agree with TRBD2. CDR1 and CDR2 from the germline V gene are SEHNR and FQNEAQ (reference sequence). The V segment lost 3 bases and the J segment 1 base; nucleotides outside the gene matches: 4. The CDR3 has 16 residues. The CDR3 here is CASSFVGTSGTDTQYF. The DNA of the CDR3 is TGTGCCAGCAGCTTCGTGGGGACTAGCGGCACAGATACGCAGTATTTT.

This clone was seen a few times. The chain combines TRBV6-2 or TRBV6-3 with TRBJ1-1; 7 bases align to TRBD1. The germline V gene has CDR1 MNHEY and CDR2 SVGEGT. The CDR3 length is 14 residues. The J segment lost 6 bases and the V segment lost 2 bases, leaving 6 bases of the junction unmatched. CDR3 coding DNA: TGTGCCAGCAGTTACACGACAGGGAGCCCTGAAGCTTTCTTT. Translation gives CASSYTTGSPEAFF.

The genes are TRBV7-8 and TRBJ1-1, with 7 bases matching TRBD1. The junction had 10 bases not matched to a gene; V was cut back by 3 bases and J by 6 bases. Germline V lookup: CDR1 SGHVS, CDR2 FQNEAQ. The CDR3 is made up of 15 amino acids. CDR3 coding DNA: TGTGCCAGCAGCTTCCCAGGGGGGCTTCAAGCTGAAGCTTTCTTT. Amino acid sequence: CASSFPGGLQAEAFF.

The chain joins TRBV4-2 to TRBJ2-3; TRBD2 matches at 8 bases. Germline CDR1 reads LGHNA; CDR2 reads YNFKEQ. The CDR3 totals 16 residues. The trim removed 4 bases at V and 1 base at J, leaving 7 bases unmatched. The CDR3, as DNA: TGTGCCAGCAGCCCTCGTGGTAGCGGGGGCACAGATACGCAGTATTTT. Translating gives CASSPRGSGGTDTQYF.

This chain links TRBV6-2 or TRBV6-3 with TRBJ2-3; 10 positions agree with TRBD1. Germline V gives CDR1 MNHEY, CDR2 SVGEGT. CDR3 length: 16 residues. V was pared by 6 bases and J by 3 bases, with 9 bases of the junction left unmatched. CDR3 in DNA: TGTGCCAGCAGCAAGGGGACAGGGGCAAGGACAGATACGCAGTATTTT. Its translation: CASSKGTGARTDTQYF.

This clone came up once. The chain combines TRBV7-6 with TRBJ2-1; unclear D gene. This CDR3 comprises 15 residues. Germline V lookup: CDR1 SGHVS, CDR2 FNYEAQ. The V end lost 5 bases, the J end lost 9 bases, and 20 bases lay between the germline ends. The chain's CDR3 is CASSEQPDGRVEQFF. CDR3 nucleotides: TGTGCCAGCAGCGAGCAACCAGACGGTCGGGTTGAGCAGTTCTTC.

V usage is TRBV5-1 and J usage is TRBJ2-5; D possibly corresponds to TRBD2 (6 bases). Germline-derived CDR1 and CDR2 are SGHRS and YFSETQ. The V and J ends lost 0 bases and 0 bases respectively, with 9 bases between them. The CDR3 is 15 amino acids. The CDR3 loop reads CASSLAGDYQETQYF. In nucleotides, the CDR3 is TGCGCCAGCAGCTTGGCGGGGGACTACCAAGAGACCCAGTACTTC.

The rearrangement joins TRBV19 to TRBJ2-5; 10 nucleotides line up with TRBD2. CDR3 length: 18 amino acids. Germline CDR1 reads LNHDA; CDR2 reads SQIVND (reference sequence). The J segment lost 2 bases and the V segment lost 2 bases, leaving 11 bases of the junction unmatched. The CDR3 protein is CASSIRLAGAPTQETQYF. CDR3 in DNA: TGTGCCAGTAGTATACGGCTAGCGGGGGCCCCAACGCAAGAGACCCAGTACTTC. Complete variable domain (other parts from reference TRBV19 and TRBJ2-5): DGGITQSPKYLFRKEGQNVTLSCEQNLNHDAMYWYRQDPGQGLRLIYYSQIVNDFQKGDIAEGYSVSREKKESFPLTVTSAQKNPTAFYLCASSIRLAGAPTQETQYFGPGTRLLVL.